This TCR beta chain was identified during a study of graft-versus-host responses after intestinal transplantation. Study-level background: Once they had received anti-thymocyte globulin induction, all recipients took tacrolimus and steroids for around three years. Overall study findings and caveats: There was an association between peak levels of circulating GvH clones and early post-transplant HvG declines.

The table lists this clone with a few counts. Its target is unknown. Method: immunoSEQ multiplex PCR; TCRdb's copy keeps in-frame clones and lacks some. Among under 95,000 clones listed, roughly four fifths were seen once. The CDR3 has 12 amino acids. Trimming at V came to 7 bases and at J to 4 bases, leaving 7 bases not matched to a gene. Germline V gene lookup returns CDR1 SQVTM and CDR2 ANQGSEA. The sample consisted of unstimulated CD4+ T cells sorted from spleen or lymph node cells, taken before intestinal transplant. The clonotype comes from a human donor who received an intestinal transplant. This chain joins TRBV29-1 and TRBJ2-7; TRBD1 agrees at 7 bases. The DNA of the CDR3 is TGCAGCGCCCGGGACAGATTTTACGAGCAGTACTTC. Amino acid sequence: CSARDRFYEQYF.